This T cell receptor (beta chain) was profiled in a study of cytomegalovirus exposure and HLA in healthy donors. Study results and limitations: A later analysis, which compared TCR beta chains of equal frequency, found the HLA-associated ones more clonally expanded.

In the case of this clone: What it binds is not known.

The PCR contained 60 Vbeta and 13 Jbeta primers. Method: immunoSEQ multiplex PCR; TCRdb's copy keeps in-frame clones and lacks some. The sample contains about 170,000 clones, 70% to 90% of which appear only once. The sequenced sample consisted of PBMCs. The receptor's source is a young man in good health and CMV-seropositive.

Written as DNA, the CDR3 is TGTGCCACCAGCGCTACTCTCGGGTCCCCGCCCACTGAAGCTTTCTTT. Its protein is CATSATLGSPPTEAFF. The chain uses TRBV15 and TRBJ1-1; no firm D call. The CDR3 is 16 residues long. With 5 bases removed from V and 4 bases from J, the gap between germline ends came to 20 bases. Germline lookup yields CDR1 LNHNV and CDR2 YYDKDF (reference sequence).